This T cell receptor (beta chain) was recorded in a study of lymphopenia after photon versus proton radiotherapy. The repertoire was sequenced with immunoSEQ multiplex PCR; TCRdb's copy has only in-frame clones and lacks some. The repertoire holds approximately 71,000 clones, with approximately 91% as singletons. The CDR3 loop spans 14 amino acids. The V end was cut by 1 base, the J end by 2 bases, with 8 bases between. Looked up from germline, CDR1 is SEHNR and CDR2 is FQNEAQ (reference sequence). This TCR was sampled from a woman aged 70-85 years with pancreatic cancer. The source material was peripheral blood, sampled from a patient treated with photon-based radiotherapy. The chain joins TRBV7-9 to TRBJ2-5; D call uncertain. The CDR3: CASSLGLSQETQYF. The CDR3 DNA follows: TGTGCCAGCAGCTTAGGACTCTCACAAGAGACCCAGTACTTC.